The clone carrying this TCR beta chain was seen just once. TCRdb's table, derived via immunoSEQ multiplex PCR, lists solely in-frame clones and lacks some. The repertoire has 150,000 to 190,000 clones, 94% of them found once; the top ten carry 0.3% to 0.35%. It was autoimmune disease history or systemic immunosuppression that excluded patients. The study sampled blood at baseline, cycle 4 day 1, and cycle 7 day 1. The data are from a study of OX40 agonist ivuxolimab in advanced cancers. Study in general: Dosing consisted of intravenous ivuxolimab at 0.01 to 10 mg/kg every 2 weeks.

V lost 4 bases, J lost 9 bases, and 10 bases stayed unmatched. The CDR3 is 15 amino acids. Germline-derived CDR1 and CDR2 are MNHEY and SMNVEV (reference sequence). The sequence was collected from an adult with an advanced solid tumor such as melanoma, head and neck, liver or kidney cancer. This chain connects TRBV27 to TRBJ2-1, with TRBD2 identical over 9 bases. The sequencing here drew on CD4+ or CD8+ T cells sorted from blood, taken in a trial of the OX40 agonist ivuxolimab. CDR3 protein: CASSWLAGGPGEQFF. The CDR3 DNA reads TGTGCCAGCAGTTGGCTTGCGGGAGGGCCAGGTGAGCAGTTCTTC.